The 16 T cell receptor beta chains below come from one sample, sequenced in a study of T cell changes during pregnancy in multiple sclerosis. Using immunoSEQ multiplex PCR, the repertoire was profiled, and TCRdb retains in-frame clones only, with some absent. This table holds about 38,000 clones, over 80% found once. Sequences were derived from CD4+ T cells from peripheral blood mononuclear cells, sampled in the third trimester of pregnancy. The receptor set was obtained from a female donor in good health, enrolled as a control in a pregnancy study.

The J gene is TRBJ2-2, the V gene TRBV7-2; unclear D gene. V lost 5 bases and J lost 7, with 11 bases in between. This CDR3 has 13 residues. Germline assignment: CDR1 SGHTA and CDR2 FQGNSA. The CDR3 here is CASSPYYDGELFF. CDR3 DNA: TGTGCCAGCAGCCCATACTACGACGGGGAGCTGTTTTTT. Together with reference TRBV7-2 and TRBJ2-2, the CDR3 gives the full variable domain: GAGVSQSPSNKVTEKGKDVELRCDPISGHTALYWYRQSLGQGLEFLIYFQGNSAPDKSGLPSDRFSAERTGGSVSTLTIQRTQQEDSAVYLCASSPYYDGELFFGEGSRLTVL.

The J gene is TRBJ2-2, the V gene TRBV2, with TRBD2 matching 12 bases. Unmatched junction bases numbered 9, after V lost 6 bases and J lost 7 bases. The CDR3 sequence is 16 residues long. CDR1 and CDR2 (germline): SNHLY, FYNNEI. DNA for the CDR3: TGTGCCAGCAGGACCGGGACTAGCGGGCCGAACGGGGAGCTGTTTTTT. This codes for CASRTGTSGPNGELFF.

This clone was counted once. V and J are TRBV27 and TRBJ1-2; no firm D call. The CDR3 runs 14 residues. Per the germline V gene, CDR1 is MNHEY and CDR2 is SMNVEV (reference sequence). Trimming cost V 3 bases and J 4 bases, with 12 bases left between them. The CDR3 region is CASSFSGQSYGYTF. The CDR3 nucleotides read TGTGCCAGCAGTTTTTCTGGGCAGAGCTATGGCTACACCTTC.

With respect to this clone: At one end, the junction sequence differs from germline, possibly due to a read error. This chain uses TRBV6-5 with TRBJ2-7, with D possibly matching TRBD1 (5 bases). This CDR3 spans 11 amino acids. Germline V lookup: CDR1 MNHEY, CDR2 SVGAGI. CDR3 sequence reads: CASSYGARSHF. As DNA, the CDR3 is TGTGCCAGCAGTTACGGGGCAAGGTCCCACTTC.

The rearrangement joins TRBV30 to TRBJ2-7; 9 bases match TRBD2. V trimming: 0 bases; J trimming: 9 bases; junction bases outside the gene matches: 3. The CDR3 covers 12 residues. The germline CDR1 and CDR2 sequences are GTSNPN and SVGIG (reference sequence). The CDR3 loop reads CAWSVRAGGQYF. The CDR3 bases are TGTGCCTGGAGTGTACGAGCGGGGGGGCAGTACTTC.

The chain has TRBV7-6 and TRBJ1-4; no definite D call. The V end was cut by 5 bases, the J end by 5 bases, with 18 bases between. This CDR3 has 16 residues. CDR1 and CDR2 (germline): SGHVS, FNYEAQ. The CDR3 nucleotides are TGTGCCAGCAGCCGTCATGGATCCGGAGGGAATGAAAAACTGTTTTTT. Protein sequence: CASSRHGSGGNEKLFF.

V usage is TRBV6-6 and J usage is TRBJ1-2; 7 bases line up with TRBD1. The CDR3 sequence is 16 residues long. Per germline, CDR1 MNHNY and CDR2 SVGAGI (reference sequence). The V and J ends lost 5 bases and 2 bases, in that order; junction bases with no gene match: 11. CDR3 protein: CASSHLTGAINYGYTF. The CDR3 DNA sequence: TGTGCCAGCAGTCATCTCACAGGGGCCATAAACTATGGCTACACCTTC.

This chain connects TRBV5-4 to TRBJ2-3; no firm D call. This CDR3 is 13 amino acids long. Looked up from germline, CDR1 is SGHNT and CDR2 is YYREEE (reference sequence). Trimming left V 4 bases short and J 5 bases short, with 11 bases between. This CDR3 is CASSPRPEDTQYF. In nucleotides, the CDR3 is TGTGCCAGCAGCCCTAGGCCTGAAGATACGCAGTATTTT.

Only a few counts were recorded for this clone. The V gene is TRBV5-6, the J gene TRBJ1-5; 7 bases are shared with TRBD1. The CDR3 length is 15 residues. Germline V CDR1 and CDR2: SGHDT, YYEEEE. V shed 5 bases and J 0 bases; nucleotides not matched to a gene: 5. CDR3 loop: CASSRQGSSNQPQHF. CDR3 nucleotides: TGTGCCAGCAGTCGACAGGGTTCTAGCAATCAGCCCCAGCATTTT.

The CDR3 spells CASSPRQGETQYF. As DNA, the CDR3 is TGTGCCAGCAGTCCCCGTCAGGGAGAGACCCAGTACTTC. The V call is TRBV6-1, the J call TRBJ2-5; weak D call: TRBD1 (5 bases). The ends were cut back, 5 bases at V and 4 bases at J, with 11 bases in the middle. The CDR3 is made up of 13 amino acids. Per the germline V gene, CDR1 is MNHNS and CDR2 is SASEGT.

V gene TRBV30 combines with J gene TRBJ2-5; TRBD2 agrees at 10 bases. V lost 3 bases to trimming and J lost 5 bases; unmatched junction nucleotides: 15. This CDR3 spans 17 amino acids. CDR1 GTSNPN and CDR2 SVGIG come from the germline V gene (reference sequence). The CDR3 DNA reads as TGTGCCTGGAGCCCCCCCCCTCTAGCGGGGGAAGGCGAGACCCAGTACTTC. This gives the protein CAWSPPPLAGEGETQYF. The full variable domain, with the rest looked up from reference TRBV30 and TRBJ2-5, is SQTIHQWPATLVQPVGSPLSLECTVEGTSNPNLYWYRQAAGRGLQLLFYSVGIGQISSEVPQNLSASRPQDRQFILSSKKLLLSDSGFYLCAWSPPPLAGEGETQYFGPGTRLLVL.

The chain combines TRBV9 with TRBJ1-2, with 12 positions matching TRBD1. V shed 5 bases, J shed 8 bases, and the junction held 16 bases outside the gene matches. Germline V gene lookup returns CDR1 SGDLS and CDR2 YYNGEE. The CDR3 extends over 17 amino acids. The CDR3 sequence is CASSSSPGTGGSGGYTF. The DNA of the CDR3 is TGTGCCAGCAGTTCTTCCCCCGGGACAGGGGGCTCTGGAGGCTACACCTTC.

This sequence joins TRBV6-1 and TRBJ1-4; 8 bases agree with TRBD1. The CDR3 is made up of 14 amino acids. Looked up from germline, CDR1 is MNHNS and CDR2 is SASEGT. V lost 6 bases and J lost 7; bases outside the gene matches: 7. CDR3 in amino acids: CASSSGTGSEKLFF. DNA of the CDR3: TGTGCCAGCAGCTCCGGGACAGGAAGTGAAAAACTGTTTTTT.

The rearrangement uses TRBV11-2 and TRBJ1-2, with TRBD1 matching 8 bases. Germline V gene lookup returns CDR1 SGHAT and CDR2 FQNNGV. The CDR3 has 16 amino acids. V lost 4 bases and J lost 6; bases outside the gene matches: 13. CDR3 protein: CASSSSRTGWVNGYTF. DNA of the CDR3: TGTGCCAGCAGCTCCTCCAGGACAGGGTGGGTGAATGGCTACACCTTC.

V and J are TRBV6-6 and TRBJ1-4; weak D call: TRBD1 (5 bases). The CDR3 is 16 residues long. The germline gives CDR1 MNHNY, CDR2 SVGAGI (reference sequence). V lost 7 bases and J lost 7, with 22 bases in between. As DNA, the CDR3 is TGTGCCAGCACCAAGACTTTAGGACAAATGGGTGAAAAACTGTTTTTT. Amino acid sequence: CASTKTLGQMGEKLFF.

The gene calls are TRBV6-4 and TRBJ2-5, with 9 bases lining up with TRBD2. The germline gives CDR1 MRHNA, CDR2 SNTAGT. This CDR3 has 15 amino acids. V lost 4 bases and J lost 5; bases outside the gene matches: 8. CDR3 bases: TGTGCCAGCAGTGCGGAAGCGGGGGGCTGGGAGACCCAGTACTTC. Translation: CASSAEAGGWETQYF.